This T cell receptor (beta chain) emerged from a study of beta chain features in type 1 diabetes (dated 2018 in TCRdb). Study-level background: Patients and healthy donors did not differ in mean age, gender distribution, total cell number or subset yield. The study compared the TCRB repertoires of sorted circulating CD4+ T cell subsets in recently diagnosed type 1 diabetes patients with those in matched healthy donors. Regulatory and stem cell-like memory subsets were obtained from only 8 patients and roughly 8 healthy donors, while naive and central memory subsets were obtained from all 28 donors. A total of around 110,000,000 sorted cells were examined across all samples, and a strong correlation was observed between cell number per subset and RNA yield.

The entire amount of isolated RNA was reverse transcribed using the High Capacity cDNA Reverse Transcription Kit, so the sequenced TCRB transcripts were expressed ones. Naive, central memory and regulatory T cell samples underwent deep immunoSEQ sequencing, averaging about 3.5 million total reads per sample. After sorted cells were lysed in RLT buffer, RNA was extracted with DNase-treated RNeasy Micro or Mini kits, with the choice depending on cell number. To prevent cross-contamination, every cell subset was processed on its own, while patient and healthy donor samples were processed together. Using the immunoSEQ multiplex PCR, TCRB sequences were amplified from cDNA into 87-bp fragments spanning the CDR3 region. Sequencing of the amplicons was performed on the Illumina HiSeq platform. The study's processing was this. PCR bias was corrected computationally using synthetic template baselines, and reads within Hamming distance 2 were collapsed, with unmergeable singletons discarded. Reads were aligned against IMGT so that V, D and J genes, CDR3 length and insertions or deletions at six rearrangement sites could be assigned. Within each subset, clonotype counts were normalized to sorted cell number, and only after that were true diversity and Gini coefficients computed with the tcR R package. The overlap coefficient, calculated on TCRB nucleotide sequences, was used to measure repertoire sharing. Imported from immuneACCESS, the table was reduced by TCRdb to in-frame sequences with V and J called. These copies leave out some clones; in studies compared against another copy, an unresolved V gene accounts for under half, and the cause of the remainder is not known. V, J and clone size reflect that table, while D and trimming were determined from the DNA. In all, the sample holds 120,000 to 150,000 clones, and roughly 48% of those were seen once. In total, the top ten clones hold around 0.43% of the sample.

Here is what the overall study found, with its caveats: PCR may preferentially amplify shorter templates, but because patient and control samples were amplified and corrected together, any resulting skew would affect both groups equally. Patients with type 1 diabetes made fewer insertions and deleted more nucleotides at VDJ recombination sites, implying thymic rearrangement abnormalities. Sequencing cDNA rather than genomic DNA could over-represent highly expressing activated cells, although activation and CD3 levels did not differ between groups. Type 1 diabetes patients showed a moderate but significant shortening of TCRB CDR3 length in all four CD4+ subsets. The naive, central memory and regulatory TCRB repertoires appeared to resemble one another more closely among patients than among healthy donors. HLA sub-analyses involved small numbers of individuals, so any influence of HLA type on TCRB rearrangement remained unresolved.

With respect to this clone: There is no known antigen for this receptor. Nothing much larger sits one base from this clone, and base qualities are not available.

A single peripheral blood draw of approximately 120 mL on average was collected from each donor into heparinised tubes. A BD FACSAria II and a panel including CD45RO, CCR7, CD25, CD127, CD95 and CD27 were used to sort naive, central memory, regulatory and stem cell-like memory CD4+ T cells. All sorted populations exceeded 98% purity. PBMCs were isolated right away by Lymphoprep density gradient centrifugation and were stained directly, without culture. Samples were stained and sorted in pairs, with one healthy donor and one patient per experiment, so that batch effects were minimized. This sequence was found in a man in his late teens or twenties in good health. The sample was Tregs from blood. Explained via the paper, the cell subset or site label denotes: regulatory CD4+ T cells.

At the DNA level, the sequence is TGTGCCAGCAGCTTTCAAGAGGGTGAGCAGTTCTTC. Its amino acids are CASSFQEGEQFF. Recombination connected TRBV7-2 to TRBJ2-1; TRBD2 is perhaps the D gene, given 5 matching bases. At the junction V is shortened by 3 bases and J by 9 bases, with 9 bases in between. Based on the germline V gene, the CDR1 and CDR2 sequences are SGHTA and FQGNSA. Spanning cysteine to phenylalanine, the CDR3 consists of 12 amino acids. Of the read, only the CDR3 DNA is kept; its 36 bases are in frame from base 1.